This T cell receptor (beta chain) was obtained from a study of T-cell reconstitution after alpha-beta-depleted transplantation in children. This clonotype was counted at least ten times. Preparation of the TCRbeta library was carried out with unique molecular identifiers. TCRdb fed the PCR reads into MiXCR, producing one record per CDR3 protein. The sample includes around 490,000 distinct CDR3 sequences, roughly 10% of them seen just once. This TCR was sampled from a female patient between 2 and 15 years old who had a stem cell transplant for aplastic anemia, so the T cells may come from the graft donor. This specimen was PBMCs, mostly from graft donor cells, taken 180 days after TCRalphabeta/CD19-depleted stem cell transplant.

CDR3: CSVYHGQGKRFF. CDR3 DNA: TGCAGCGTGTACCACGGACAGGGAAAACGGTTCTTC. The chain uses TRBV29-1 and TRBJ2-1, with 8 positions matching TRBD1. CDR1 SQVTM and CDR2 ANQGSEA come from the germline V gene. Trimming cost V 6 bases and J 15 bases; bases outside gene matches: 13. The CDR3 is 12 amino acids.